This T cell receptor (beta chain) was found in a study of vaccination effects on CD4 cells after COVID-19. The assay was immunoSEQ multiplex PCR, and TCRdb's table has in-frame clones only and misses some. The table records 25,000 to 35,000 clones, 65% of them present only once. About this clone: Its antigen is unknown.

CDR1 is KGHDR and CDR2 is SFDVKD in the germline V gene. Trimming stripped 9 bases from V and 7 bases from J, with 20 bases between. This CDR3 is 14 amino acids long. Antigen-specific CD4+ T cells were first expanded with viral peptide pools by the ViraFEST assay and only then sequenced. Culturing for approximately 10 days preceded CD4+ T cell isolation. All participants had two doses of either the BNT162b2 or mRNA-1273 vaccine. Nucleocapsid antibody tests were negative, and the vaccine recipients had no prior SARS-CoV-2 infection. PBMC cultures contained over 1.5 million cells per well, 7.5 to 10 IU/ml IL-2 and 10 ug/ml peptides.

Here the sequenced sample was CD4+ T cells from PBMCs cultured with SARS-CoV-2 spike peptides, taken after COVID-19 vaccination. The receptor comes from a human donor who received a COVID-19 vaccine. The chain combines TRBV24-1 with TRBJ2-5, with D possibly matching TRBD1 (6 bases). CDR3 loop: CATSPDSDRTTQYF. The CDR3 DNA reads TGTGCCACCTCCCCGGACAGCGACCGCACGACCCAGTACTTC.